These 8 T cell receptor beta chains came from one sample sequenced in a study of blood T cell repertoires in COVID-19. Data came from immunoSEQ multiplex PCR; TCRdb stores just in-frame clones and leaves some out. The sample has about 240,000 clones; approximately 83% are singletons. Sequenced material: peripheral blood. These receptors came from a human donor in a cohort sampled during active COVID-19.

This clone has only a few counts. V is TRBV19 and J is TRBJ2-1; D possibly corresponds to TRBD2 (7 bases). Trimming took off 6 bases at V and 6 bases at J, with 18 bases between the two ends. Germline lookup yields CDR1 LNHDA and CDR2 SQIVND (reference sequence). CDR3 length: 15 amino acids. The CDR3 spells CASSPNRDYTNEQFF. The DNA for the CDR3 is TGTGCCAGTAGCCCAAACAGGGACTACACCAATGAGCAGTTCTTC.

This chain's CDR3 is CASSLPGDGNTIYF. The DNA of the CDR3 is TGTGCCAGCAGCTTACCAGGGGATGGAAACACCATATATTTT. The chain uses TRBV5-6 and TRBJ1-3; a possible D gene is TRBD1 (6 bases). Per the germline V gene, CDR1 is SGHDT and CDR2 is YYEEEE. V lost 2 bases, J lost 3 bases, and 9 bases lay in between. The CDR3 is made up of 14 amino acids. The full variable domain, completed using reference TRBV5-6 and TRBJ1-3, is DAGVTQSPTHLIKTRGQQVTLRCSPKSGHDTVSWYQQALGQGPQFIFQYYEEEERQRGNFPDRFSGHQFPNYSSELNVNALLLGDSALYLCASSLPGDGNTIYFGEGSWLTVV.

The chain couples TRBV6-5 to TRBJ1-2, with 8 bases identical to TRBD1. The CDR3 loop spans 15 amino acids. The V segment lost 6 bases and the J segment 4 bases; nucleotides outside the gene matches: 10. Per germline, CDR1 MNHEY and CDR2 SVGAGI. In DNA form, the CDR3 reads TGTGCCAGCAGACCCCAGGGGGCGCGGAGCTATGGCTACACCTTC. It yields the protein CASRPQGARSYGYTF.

The chain uses TRBV7-2 and TRBJ1-2, with TRBD1 identical over 7 bases. The CDR3 spans 13 residues. The V gene's germline CDR1 is SGHTA and CDR2 FQGNSA. V was clipped by 4 bases and J by 7 bases; unmatched bases: 6. CDR3 region: CASSSDRASGYTF. The CDR3 DNA follows: TGTGCCAGCAGCTCCGACAGGGCCTCTGGCTACACCTTC.

This chain links TRBV18 with TRBJ2-3; 9 nucleotides align to TRBD2. The CDR3 consists of 15 residues. Germline CDR1 is KGHSH and CDR2 is LQKENI. With V trimmed by 2 bases and J by 6 bases, 6 bases remained unmatched. The CDR3 sequence is CASSPLRGGRDTQYF. CDR3 in DNA: TGTGCCAGCTCACCATTGCGGGGGGGCCGGGATACGCAGTATTTT.

This chain connects TRBV6-5 to TRBJ1-4; perhaps TRBD1 as D (5 bases). This CDR3 is 14 amino acids long. Germline loops: CDR1 MNHEY, CDR2 SVGAGI. Trimming took 4 bases from V and 10 from J, leaving 16 bases between them. The DNA for the CDR3 is TGTGCCAGCAGTTCCGGAGGGGCGACTGGAAAACTGTTTTTT. It translates to CASSSGGATGKLFF.

The sample holds a few counts of this clone. The chain joins TRBV6-5 to TRBJ1-1; possibly TRBD1 for D (6 bases). Trimming stripped 8 bases from V and 4 bases from J, with 11 bases between. CDR3 length: 12 residues. Germline V gives CDR1 MNHEY, CDR2 SVGAGI. The chain's CDR3 is CASHRVLTEAFF. In DNA form, the CDR3 reads TGTGCCAGCCACAGGGTTCTCACTGAAGCTTTCTTT.

The chain couples TRBV5-1 to TRBJ2-1; TRBD1 matches 8 bases. The CDR3 has 16 residues. Germline-derived CDR1 and CDR2 are SGHRS and YFSETQ. Losses at the gene ends were 3 bases for V and 2 bases for J; bases not matched to a gene: 7. The CDR3 loop reads CASSSFDRGAYNEQFF. The CDR3 coding sequence is TGCGCCAGCAGCTCCTTCGACAGGGGAGCCTACAATGAGCAGTTCTTC.